These 29 T cell receptor beta chains originate from one sample sequenced in a study of OX40 agonist ivuxolimab in advanced cancers. Some clones are missing from TCRdb's copy, which holds only in-frame ones; the method was immunoSEQ multiplex PCR. The sample includes about 50,000 clones, roughly 83% of them seen just once. Source: CD4+ or CD8+ T cells sorted from blood, taken in a trial of the OX40 agonist ivuxolimab. Receptors originate from an adult with an advanced solid tumor such as melanoma, head and neck, liver or kidney cancer.

The table lists this clone with a count of one. V usage is TRBV6-1 and J usage is TRBJ1-3, with 7 bases lining up with TRBD1. This CDR3 is built from 17 residues. V gave up 2 bases and J gave up 0 bases; unmatched junction bases: 7. Germline V CDR1 and CDR2: MNHNS, SASEGT. The CDR3 sequence: CASSETKGQSSGNTIYF. In nucleotides, the CDR3 is TGTGCCAGCAGTGAAACTAAGGGACAGAGCTCTGGAAACACCATATATTTT.

V and J are TRBV28 and TRBJ1-1; D is uncertain. Trimming took 3 bases from V and 4 from J, leaving 6 bases between them. This CDR3 contains 12 residues. From germline, CDR1 is MDHEN and CDR2 SYDVKM. In DNA, the CDR3 is TGTGCCAGCAGTTTGTCCCTCACTGAAGCTTTCTTT. Translated: CASSLSLTEAFF.

The V gene is TRBV2, the J gene TRBJ2-5; no firm D call. The germline V gene has CDR1 SNHLY and CDR2 FYNNEI. This CDR3 contains 13 residues. Trimming stripped 7 bases from V and 4 bases from J, with 13 bases between. CDR3 sequence: CASTGGFLETQYF. The CDR3 region has the DNA TGTGCCAGCACTGGCGGATTCTTAGAGACCCAGTACTTC.

The chain uses TRBV5-5 and TRBJ1-4; D not resolved. The CDR3 extends over 13 amino acids. Trimming took off 1 base at V and 5 bases at J, with 6 bases between the two ends. CDR1 and CDR2 from the germline V gene are SGHKS and YYEKEE (reference sequence). CDR3 protein: CASSLSENEKLFF. CDR3 nucleotides: TGTGCCAGCAGCTTGTCTGAGAATGAAAAACTGTTTTTT.

V gene TRBV6-4 combines with J gene TRBJ1-6, with a possible D match to TRBD1 (6 bases). CDR1 and CDR2 (germline): MRHNA, SNTAGT. The V end was cut by 4 bases, the J end by 7 bases, with 11 bases between. CDR3 length: 14 residues. CDR3: CASSAVGTNSPLHF. CDR3 in DNA: TGTGCCAGCAGTGCCGTGGGGACAAATTCACCCCTCCACTTT.

The J gene is TRBJ1-1, the V gene TRBV10-3, with D unclear. Per the germline V gene, CDR1 is ENHRY and CDR2 is SYGVKD. The ends were cut back, 5 bases at V and 1 base at J, with 14 bases in the middle. This CDR3 region has 15 residues. The CDR3 DNA reads as TGTGCCATCAGTTTCTCCACGGATAAGAACACTGAAGCTTTCTTT. It is translated as CAISFSTDKNTEAFF.

CDR3 amino acids: CASSESPGQGNYGYTF. CDR3 bases: TGTGCCAGCAGTGAGTCCCCGGGACAGGGGAACTATGGCTACACCTTC. This chain joins TRBV6-1 and TRBJ1-2, with 10 bases aligning to TRBD1. V was pared by 3 bases and J by 2 bases, with 6 bases of the junction left unmatched. The CDR3 covers 16 residues. Germline loops: CDR1 MNHNS, CDR2 SASEGT.

The chain combines TRBV20-1 with TRBJ1-2; D is unresolved. CDR3 length equals 11 residues. The germline V and J ends were trimmed by 3 bases and 5 bases, with 7 bases remaining between them. From germline, CDR1 is DFQATT and CDR2 SNEGSKA (reference sequence). CDR3 loop: CSASQLYGYTF. The CDR3 DNA follows: TGCAGTGCTAGTCAATTGTATGGCTACACCTTC.

The V call is TRBV6-5, the J call TRBJ1-4; D might be TRBD1 (5 bases). V lost 4 bases and J 10 bases, leaving 13 bases between the germline ends. Germline loops: CDR1 MNHEY, CDR2 SVGAGI. The CDR3 has 13 residues. The CDR3 loop reads CASSSFGGGKLFF. The CDR3 DNA follows: TGTGCCAGCAGTTCCTTCGGGGGGGGAAAACTGTTTTTT.

This clone came up a few times. The chain carries TRBV5-5 and TRBJ1-1; the D gene is possibly TRBD1 (5 bases). V lost 5 bases and J lost 0, with 11 bases in between. The germline V gene has CDR1 SGHKS and CDR2 YYEKEE (reference sequence). The CDR3 covers 14 residues. The CDR3 DNA sequence: TGTGCCAGCAGTCCGGGGCGGATGAACACTGAAGCTTTCTTT. Translation gives CASSPGRMNTEAFF.

This chain connects TRBV6-1 to TRBJ1-1; 7 positions match TRBD1. This CDR3 region has 13 residues. J gave up 3 bases and V 6 bases, and 4 bases lay outside the gene matches. The germline gives CDR1 MNHNS, CDR2 SASEGT. Here the CDR3 reads CASREGQYTEAFF. In DNA form, the CDR3 reads TGTGCCAGCAGAGAGGGACAGTACACTGAAGCTTTCTTT.

The rearrangement joins TRBV18 to TRBJ1-2, with D perhaps matching TRBD1 (6 bases). The CDR3 is 16 amino acids. V dropped 0 bases and J dropped 4 bases, with 15 bases sitting between them. CDR1 is KGHSH, CDR2 LQKENI, per germline. The CDR3 spells CASSPPGPRDIYGYTF. The CDR3 bases are TGTGCCAGCTCACCACCGGGACCCAGGGACATCTATGGCTACACCTTC. Supplemented by reference TRBV18 and TRBJ1-2, the full variable domain reads NAGVMQNPRHLVRRRGQEARLRCSPMKGHSHVYWYRQLPEEGLKFMVYLQKENIIDESGMPKERFSAEFPKEGPSILRIQQVVRGDSAAYFCASSPPGPRDIYGYTFGSGTRLTVV.

This clone was seen more than once but under ten times. The V and J genes are TRBV28 and TRBJ1-2; tentative D call: TRBD1 (6 bases). The CDR3 is made up of 14 amino acids. The V gene lost 6 bases and the J gene lost 7 bases, with 18 bases spanning the gap. Germline loops: CDR1 MDHEN, CDR2 SYDVKM. The CDR3 protein is CASSFGQSLFGYTF. The CDR3 DNA follows: TGTGCCAGCAGCTTCGGACAGTCCCTTTTTGGCTACACCTTC.

A single count supports this clone. This chain uses TRBV6-7 with TRBJ2-2, with 10 bases that match TRBD1. TRBV6-7 counts as an open reading frame of uncertain function. The V segment lost 5 bases and the J segment 5 bases; nucleotides outside the gene matches: 5. This CDR3 is 15 amino acids long. CDR3 protein: CASSPGTGVTGELFF. The CDR3 DNA reads TGTGCCAGCAGTCCGGGGACAGGGGTTACCGGGGAGCTGTTTTTT.

There are a few counts of this clone. The chain combines TRBV30 with TRBJ2-7, with D perhaps being TRBD1 or TRBD2 (5 bases each). Trimming took off 0 bases at V and 4 bases at J, with 10 bases between the two ends. The CDR3 runs 13 residues. Germline V gives CDR1 GTSNPN, CDR2 SVGIG (reference sequence). CDR3 nucleotides: TGTGCCTGGAGTGTTGGGACCGGGTACGAGCAGTACTTC. It is translated as CAWSVGTGYEQYF.

This clone showed up just a few times. The rearrangement joins TRBV15 to TRBJ2-7; weak D call: TRBD1 (6 bases). The germline V gene encodes CDR1 LNHNV and CDR2 YYDKDF (reference sequence). The CDR3 extends over 15 amino acids. V was pared by 0 bases and J by 3 bases, with 12 bases between. CDR3 in DNA: TGTGCCACCAGCAGAGATGATGGGGGCAGCTACGAGCAGTACTTC. Its protein product is CATSRDDGGSYEQYF.

This rearrangement joins TRBV6-1 to TRBJ2-1; D possibly corresponds to TRBD1 (5 bases). The CDR3 has 14 amino acids. Looked up from germline, CDR1 is MNHNS and CDR2 is SASEGT. V was shortened by 6 bases and J by 5 bases, with 14 bases between the two germline ends. CDR3 sequence reads: CASSRVGLDNEQFF. The CDR3 region has the DNA TGTGCCAGCAGCCGGGTGGGGCTAGACAATGAGCAGTTCTTC.

This clone was seen more than once but under ten times. The rearrangement uses TRBV30 and TRBJ1-1; possibly TRBD1 for D (6 bases). This CDR3 contains 13 residues. CDR1 GTSNPN and CDR2 SVGIG come from the germline V gene (reference sequence). Trimming stripped 3 bases from V and 1 base from J, with 9 bases between. The CDR3 loop is CAWSARGNTEAFF. CDR3 sequence (DNA): TGTGCCTGGAGCGCCAGGGGGAACACTGAAGCTTTCTTT.

The rearrangement joins TRBV19 to TRBJ2-4; 11 bases line up with TRBD1. The CDR3 runs to 14 residues. The germline V gene has CDR1 LNHDA and CDR2 SQIVND (reference sequence). Trimming took 4 bases from V and 8 from J; bases not matched to a gene: 4. This CDR3 is CASSRGTGGDIQYF. The CDR3 nucleotides are TGTGCCAGTAGTAGGGGGACAGGGGGTGACATTCAGTACTTC.

V is TRBV7-9 and J is TRBJ2-3; 10 bases are a match to TRBD1. CDR1 is SEHNR and CDR2 is FQNEAQ in the germline V gene (reference sequence). The CDR3 is 16 residues long. Germline trimming cut 2 bases from V and 5 bases from J; bases unmatched to any gene: 7. The CDR3 DNA is TGTGCCAGCAGCTTATCCGGGACAGGGGTAGGAGATACGCAGTATTTT. Its protein product is CASSLSGTGVGDTQYF.

This rearrangement joins TRBV28 to TRBJ1-3, with 11 bases matching TRBD1. Germline CDR1 is MDHEN and CDR2 is SYDVKM. The CDR3 length is 16 residues. J gave up 3 bases and V 6 bases, and 7 bases lay outside the gene matches. The CDR3 sequence: CASSLGQGAYGNTIYF. DNA of the CDR3: TGTGCCAGCAGCCTCGGACAGGGGGCTTATGGAAACACCATATATTTT.

The chain is built from TRBV28 and TRBJ2-1; 7 bases line up with TRBD2. The CDR3 has 15 residues. Germline V lookup: CDR1 MDHEN, CDR2 SYDVKM. J lost 10 bases, V lost 4 bases, and 13 bases had no gene match. In DNA, the CDR3 is TGTGCCAGCAGTTCTGTTTCGAATGCGGGGGTCGAGCAGTTCTTC. Its translation is CASSSVSNAGVEQFF. The variable domain in full, with the rest retrieved from reference TRBV28 and TRBJ2-1, is DVKVTQSSRYLVKRTGEKVFLECVQDMDHENMFWYRQDPGLGLRLIYFSYDVKMKEKGDIPEGYSVSREKKERFSLILESASTNQTSMYLCASSSVSNAGVEQFFGPGTRLTVL.

The chain joins TRBV28 to TRBJ1-4; D is ambiguous. V was clipped by 6 bases and J by 5 bases, with 4 bases between them. In germline, CDR1 is MDHEN, CDR2 SYDVKM. This CDR3 has 11 amino acids. The CDR3 is CASRRNEKLFF. The CDR3 nucleotides read TGTGCCAGCAGGAGGAATGAAAAACTGTTTTTT.

CDR3 region: CATSNAGGSETQYF. The CDR3 DNA reads TGTGCCACCAGCAACGCGGGAGGGTCAGAGACCCAGTACTTC. The chain is built from TRBV15 and TRBJ2-5, with 9 bases fitting TRBD2. Germline V gene sequence: CDR1 LNHNV, CDR2 YYDKDF (reference sequence). This CDR3 is 14 amino acids long. J was trimmed by 4 bases and V by 4 bases; bases with no gene match: 4.

V is TRBV10-1 and J is TRBJ2-2; D is uncertain. CDR1 WNHNN and CDR2 SYGVQD come from the germline V gene (reference sequence). The V gene lost 1 base and the J gene lost 3 bases, with 3 bases spanning the gap. This CDR3 has 13 amino acids. The CDR3 loop reads CASSELDTGELFF. The CDR3 DNA reads TGCGCCAGCAGTGAGTTGGACACCGGGGAGCTGTTTTTT.

CDR3 in amino acids: CASSQRQGTSTGELFF. The CDR3 DNA reads as TGCGCCAGCAGCCAAAGACAGGGGACTTCCACCGGGGAGCTGTTTTTT. The chain recombines TRBV4-1 with TRBJ2-2, with 8 bases aligning to TRBD1. This CDR3 is built from 16 residues. CDR1 MGHRA and CDR2 YSYEKL come from the germline V gene. The ends lost 2 bases at V and 4 bases at J; junction bases unmatched: 6.

The rearrangement uses TRBV5-5 and TRBJ1-5, with D perhaps TRBD1 (5 bases). Germline values: CDR1 SGHKS, CDR2 YYEKEE (reference sequence). The V and J ends lost 4 bases and 3 bases respectively, with 17 bases between them. CDR3 length: 16 residues. CDR3 amino acids: CASSLTLTANNQPQHF. DNA of the CDR3: TGTGCCAGCAGCCTAACACTGACAGCTAACAATCAGCCCCAGCATTTT.

The chain is built from TRBV6-1 and TRBJ1-1, with D possibly matching TRBD1 (6 bases). From germline, CDR1 is MNHNS and CDR2 SASEGT. The CDR3 totals 13 residues. Trimming shortened V by 6 bases and J by 1 base, and 9 bases separated the two germline ends. The CDR3 DNA reads TGTGCCAGCAGGACGACAGGGAACACTGAAGCTTTCTTT. This sequence encodes CASRTTGNTEAFF.

The chain combines TRBV4-1 with TRBJ1-2, with D maybe TRBD1 (5 bases). V lost 2 bases, J lost 8 bases, and 15 bases lay in between. The CDR3 consists of 14 residues. Germline V gives CDR1 MGHRA, CDR2 YSYEKL. DNA of the CDR3: TGCGCCAGCAGCCAAATCGGACAAAGGGACGGCTACACCTTC. It specifies CASSQIGQRDGYTF.